This TCR beta chain is from a study of OX40 agonist ivuxolimab in advanced cancers. The V end lost 3 bases, the J end lost 1 base, and 19 bases lay between the germline ends. Germline CDR1 and CDR2: MRHNA and SNTAGT. The CDR3 loop spans 17 amino acids. Profiling relied on immunoSEQ multiplex PCR, and the TCRdb table lists in-frame clones only, not all of them. Of tens of thousands of clones listed, roughly 83% are singletons. The material sequenced was CD4+ or CD8+ T cells sorted from blood, taken in a trial of the OX40 agonist ivuxolimab. This chain uses TRBV6-4 with TRBJ2-7; D perhaps matches TRBD2 (7 bases). The receptor was isolated from an adult with an advanced solid tumor such as melanoma, head and neck, liver or kidney cancer. Here the CDR3 reads CASSDVVGGEGSYEQYF. CDR3 sequence (DNA): TGTGCCAGCAGTGATGTAGTAGGGGGGGAAGGTTCCTACGAGCAGTACTTC.